Following are 6 T cell receptor beta chains from one sample sequenced in a study of T cell responses to AZD1222 COVID-19 vaccine listed by TCRdb under 2021. Library prep was done by the immunoSEQ multiplex PCR assay. Imported from immuneACCESS, the table was reduced by TCRdb to in-frame sequences with V and J called. These copies leave out some clones; in studies compared against another copy, an unresolved V gene accounts for under half, and the cause of the remainder is not known. Recorded for this sample are around 180,000 clones; about nine tenths of them occurred a single time. About 6.1% of the sample is held by the ten biggest clonotypes. The label giving this sample's time point can be read as: baseline before first vaccination. The sample in question was peripheral blood, obtained on day 0 of AZD1222 vaccination. The source is an adult in good health.

V gene TRBV30 combines with J gene TRBJ1-1; no clear D gene. The germline gives CDR1 GTSNPN, CDR2 SVGIG (reference sequence). CDR3 length equals 15 residues. Trimming shortened V by 0 bases and J by 1 base, and 12 bases separated the two germline ends. CDR3 region: CAWSVFPGGNTEAFF. The CDR3 bases are TGTGCCTGGAGTGTATTCCCAGGAGGGAACACTGAAGCTTTCTTT.

The chain carries TRBV30 and TRBJ1-4; D gene ambiguous. This CDR3 comprises 15 residues. Germline V gives CDR1 GTSNPN, CDR2 SVGIG (reference sequence). Between the trimmed V and J ends, which lost 0 bases and 5 bases, there was a span of 13 bases. CDR3 sequence (DNA): TGTGCCTGGAGTGTTACTGCAGCTAAAAATGAAAAACTGTTTTTT. It codes for CAWSVTAAKNEKLFF.

This clone turned up a few times. This chain uses TRBV29-1 with TRBJ1-2, with 8 bases identical to TRBD1. Germline-derived CDR1 and CDR2 are SQVTM and ANQGSEA. V lost 6 bases, J lost 2 bases, and 8 bases stayed unmatched. This CDR3 has 14 residues. The CDR3 reads CSVRHRDRNYGYTF. CDR3 nucleotides: TGCAGCGTCAGACACCGGGACAGGAACTATGGCTACACCTTC.

The chain recombines TRBV27 with TRBJ1-2; D is unclear. Germline V gene lookup returns CDR1 MNHEY and CDR2 SMNVEV (reference sequence). V was trimmed by 7 bases and J by 1 base, leaving 16 bases between them. The CDR3 runs 15 residues. CDR3 sequence: CASTDRARVNYGYTF. CDR3 in DNA: TGTGCCAGCACGGACCGGGCCAGAGTTAACTATGGCTACACCTTC.

This clone was recorded once. The rearrangement uses TRBV18 and TRBJ1-6; 7 nucleotides agree with TRBD1. After removal of 4 bases from V and 7 bases from J, the junction contained 10 bases not matched to a gene. CDR1 is KGHSH, CDR2 LQKENI, per germline. The CDR3 is 16 residues long. The CDR3 bases are TGTGCCAGCTCACAGACAACAGGGGCAAGGAATTCACCCCTCCACTTT. It specifies CASSQTTGARNSPLHF.

The rearrangement uses TRBV27 and TRBJ2-7, with TRBD1 matching 10 bases. The length of the CDR3 is 16 residues. CDR1 is MNHEY and CDR2 is SMNVEV in the germline V gene (reference sequence). V was clipped by 6 bases and J by 2 bases; unmatched bases: 10. As DNA, the CDR3 is TGTGCCAGCAGGGTGGCCGGGACAGGGGATACCTACGAGCAGTACTTC. Encoded protein: CASRVAGTGDTYEQYF.